The subject of this entry is one TCR beta chain. A Seattle source enrolled patients during active infection and followed them longitudinally. In the original workflow: Amplified reference gene primers provided the basis for estimating nucleated cell counts. TCRdb keeps only in-frame clones here, not all; method: immunoSEQ multiplex PCR. V and J calls plus clone size are reproduced from that table; the DNA served to infer D and trimming. The repertoire holds about 210,000 clones, 85% seen once, with approximately 2.3% in the top ten. The data originate from a study of blood T cell repertoires in COVID-19. Study-wide background: Acute and convalescent COVID-19 specimens originated in the United States, Italy and Spain. The cDNA or gDNA used as material had been derived from T cells, B-cell-depleted T cells, or PBMCs.

The trim removed 5 bases at V and 10 bases at J, leaving 12 bases unmatched. In germline, CDR1 is SGHTA, CDR2 FQGNSA. The CDR3 runs to 15 residues. The chain carries TRBV7-2 and TRBJ2-1, with 9 bases that match TRBD1. The specimen was peripheral blood. The sequence was obtained from a woman aged 70-85 years with COVID-19, enrolled during active disease. The CDR3 DNA sequence: TGTGCCAGCAGCAAGGGACAGGGTACGTTGACGGAGCAGTTCTTC. This translates into CASSKGQGTLTEQFF.